The 4 T cell receptor beta chains listed next were all sequenced from one sample in a study of cytomegalovirus exposure and HLA in healthy donors. It was with 60 Vbeta and 13 Jbeta primers that the PCR ran. Some clones are missing from TCRdb's copy, which holds only in-frame ones; the method was immunoSEQ multiplex PCR. The top ten hold 2.5% of the sample, which has about 76,000 clones, less than 80% seen once. The sequenced material came from PBMCs. The receptors stem from a man aged 30 to 39 in good health and CMV-seronegative.

V is TRBV5-8 and J is TRBJ1-5; tentative D call: TRBD1 (5 bases). The CDR3 has 17 amino acids. V lost 0 bases to trimming and J lost 3 bases, with 16 bases between them. The germline CDR1 and CDR2 sequences are SGHTS and YDEGEE. CDR3 sequence reads: CASSLALTADSNQPQHF. In DNA form, the CDR3 reads TGTGCCAGCAGCTTGGCCCTGACAGCTGATTCCAATCAGCCCCAGCATTTT.

CDR3 sequence reads: CASVDRSEQYF. The CDR3 nucleotides are TGTGCCAGCGTCGATAGAAGTGAGCAGTACTTC. This chain links TRBV2 with TRBJ2-7; no clear D. This CDR3 is 11 amino acids long. The ends were cut back, 8 bases at V and 7 bases at J, with 12 bases in the middle. The germline gives CDR1 SNHLY, CDR2 FYNNEI.

The rearrangement joins TRBV6-5 to TRBJ2-7; no reliable D call. The germline V gene encodes CDR1 MNHEY and CDR2 SVGAGI. The CDR3 is made up of 12 amino acids. Trimming shortened V by 1 base and J by 6 bases, and 7 bases separated the two germline ends. CDR3 region: CASSYWSGEQYF. For the CDR3, the DNA is TGTGCCAGCAGTTACTGGAGTGGCGAGCAGTACTTC.

This clone appeared a single time. The genes are TRBV11-2 and TRBJ2-3; TRBD1 might be the D (6 bases). CDR1 and CDR2 from the germline V gene are SGHAT and FQNNGV. V shed 4 bases and J shed 2 bases, with 13 bases lying between them. The CDR3 runs 15 residues. CDR3 sequence: CASSSGTTYTDTQYF. CDR3 bases: TGTGCCAGCAGCTCCGGGACAACTTACACAGATACGCAGTATTTT.